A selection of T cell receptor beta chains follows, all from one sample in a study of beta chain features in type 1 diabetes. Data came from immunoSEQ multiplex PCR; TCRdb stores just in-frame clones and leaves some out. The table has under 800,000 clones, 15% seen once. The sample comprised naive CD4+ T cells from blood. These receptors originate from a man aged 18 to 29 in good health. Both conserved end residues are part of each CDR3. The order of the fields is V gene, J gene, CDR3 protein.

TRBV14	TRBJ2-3	CASSQSRGLTDTQYF
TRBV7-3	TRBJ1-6	CASSSRRDSPLHF
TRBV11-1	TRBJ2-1	CASSFWDISYNEQFF
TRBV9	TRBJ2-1	CASSVPSGGEQFF
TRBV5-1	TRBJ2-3	CASSFSVAGSTDTQYF
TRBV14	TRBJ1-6	CASRQNRDRSPLHF
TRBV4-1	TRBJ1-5	CASSLNRGRGNQPQHF
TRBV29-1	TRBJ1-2	CSARQGWGYTF
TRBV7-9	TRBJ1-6	CASSRDRYNSPLHF
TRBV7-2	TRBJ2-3	CASSSFPLGQFTDTQYF
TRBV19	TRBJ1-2	CASNTNGGYTF
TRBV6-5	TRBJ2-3	CASSYMRLAADTQYF
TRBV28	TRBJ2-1	CASTTVGIGEQFF
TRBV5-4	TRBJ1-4	CASSAKDRTNEKLFF
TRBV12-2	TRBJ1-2	CASRLVSINYGYTF
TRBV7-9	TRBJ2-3	CASSLNRVANTQYF
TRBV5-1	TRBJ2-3	CASSPRLAGGVSTDTQYF
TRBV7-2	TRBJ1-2	CASSLTRATYGYTF
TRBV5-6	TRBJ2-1	CASRKSGSIRFF
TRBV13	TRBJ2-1	CASSGGTDPYQFF
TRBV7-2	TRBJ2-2	CAFLRTAKNTGELFF
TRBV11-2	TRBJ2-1	CASSLRQGSYNEQFF
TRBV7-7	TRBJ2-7	CASSLAFGGTYEQYF
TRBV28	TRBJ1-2	CASSFGLREFYGYTF
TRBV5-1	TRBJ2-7	CASTYTRQGTYHEQYF
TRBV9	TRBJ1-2	CASSVGSGDGYTF
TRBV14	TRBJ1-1	CASRHQGATTEAFF
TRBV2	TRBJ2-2	CASRRDSRTGELFF
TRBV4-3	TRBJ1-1	CASSQPGQGATEAFF
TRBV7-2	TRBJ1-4	CASSLGTGNEKLFF
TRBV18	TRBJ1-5	CASSPDRNQPQHF
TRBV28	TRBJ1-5	CASRSTTGTYSNQPQHF
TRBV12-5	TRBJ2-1	CASGSFYNEQFF
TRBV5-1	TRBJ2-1	CASSSTGSSYNEQFF
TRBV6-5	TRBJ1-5	CASSPRTGDNQPQHF
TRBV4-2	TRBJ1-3	CASSQGELGNTIYF
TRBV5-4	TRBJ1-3	CASSAPGNSGNTIYF
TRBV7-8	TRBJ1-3	CASSRHRGVRGNTIYF
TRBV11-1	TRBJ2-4	CASSHGQLAKNIQYF
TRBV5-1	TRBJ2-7	CASSLVGLAGPLSSYEQYF